A selection of T cell receptor beta chains follows, all from one sample in a study of blood T cell repertoires in COVID-19. The method was immunoSEQ multiplex PCR; TCRdb's version includes in-frame clones alone and lacks a portion of them. The table lists around 120,000 clones, more than 75% of them singletons. What was sequenced was peripheral blood. All receptors derive from a human donor in a cohort sampled during active COVID-19. Both conserved end residues are trimmed from each CDR3. The order of the fields is V gene, CDR3 length, D gene, CDR3 protein. The D gene is left open where the match is weak.

V: TRBV7-8; length: 13; D: -; CDR3: ASSPPVRYNTEAF
V: TRBV15; length: 14; D: TRBD2; CDR3: ATSRGGGTSYNEQF
V: TRBV19; length: 14; D: -; CDR3: ASSNTEGGGRNTQY
V: TRBV30; length: 18; D: -; CDR3: AWSVLRTYAGPYVYNEQF
V: TRBV19; length: 12; D: TRBD2; CDR3: ASRGLAGGNEQF
V: TRBV28; length: 13; D: TRBD2; CDR3: ASSLAASGKNIQY
V: TRBV19; length: 13; D: -; CDR3: ASRIQQGTNEKLF
V: TRBV27; length: 13; D: -; CDR3: ASSLSSPGLYGYT
V: TRBV4-2; length: 14; D: -; CDR3: ASSQERGGRTGELF
V: TRBV3-1/TRBV3-2; length: 13; D: TRBD1; CDR3: ASSQSRQGGTEAF
V: TRBV5-1; length: 12; D: TRBD1; CDR3: ASSLAPDRGEQY
V: TRBV4-1; length: 13; D: TRBD1; CDR3: ASSHSGTGVYEQY
V: TRBV6-5; length: 13; D: TRBD1; CDR3: ASSPLGQGAYEQY
V: TRBV7-6; length: 14; D: TRBD2; CDR3: ASSQGLAGTQDTQY
V: TRBV7-2; length: 13; D: TRBD1; CDR3: ASSLVRQGAYEQY
V: TRBV4-1; length: 10; D: TRBD1; CDR3: ASSPDREPLH
V: TRBV13; length: 12; D: TRBD1; CDR3: ASSLIGTVHGYT
V: TRBV6-5; length: 14; D: -; CDR3: ASSYQLAARADTQY
V: TRBV6-5; length: 12; D: TRBD2; CDR3: ASSLAGATNEQF
V: TRBV5-1; length: 12; D: TRBD2; CDR3: ASSFDGPSGGPS
V: TRBV20-1; length: 8; D: -; CDR3: MMETDTQY
V: TRBV24-1; length: 12; D: -; CDR3: ATSEGGRNTEAF
V: TRBV5-5; length: 12; D: TRBD1; CDR3: ASSRQGADYGYT
V: TRBV29-1; length: 12; D: TRBD2; CDR3: SGNLADSTDTQY
V: TRBV30; length: 13; D: TRBD2; CDR3: AWSVGGGAYNEQF
V: TRBV9; length: 14; D: -; CDR3: ASTPLGADSGNTIY
V: TRBV11-2; length: 11; D: -; CDR3: ASSLGQGETQY
V: TRBV5-8; length: 13; D: -; CDR3: ASSLTGVVGETQY
V: TRBV19; length: 13; D: TRBD1; CDR3: ASNPGQVPTDEQY
V: TRBV6-6; length: 10; D: TRBD1; CDR3: ATYRGSYEQY
V: TRBV12-5; length: 10; D: -; CDR3: ASGLSGETQY
V: TRBV18; length: 13; D: TRBD1; CDR3: ASSPKTGGQETQY
V: TRBV28; length: 10; D: -; CDR3: ASSPDSYGYT
V: TRBV7-3; length: 11; D: -; CDR3: ASSLSSTGELF
V: TRBV7-6; length: 12; D: -; CDR3: ASSLNTGNYEQY
V: TRBV5-4; length: 13; D: -; CDR3: ASSLDGSYNSPLH
V: TRBV9; length: 12; D: -; CDR3: ASSESRVNTEAF
V: TRBV27; length: 14; D: TRBD1; CDR3: ASSLSGTGGMRGYT
V: TRBV3-1/TRBV3-2; length: 11; D: TRBD1; CDR3: ASSRTGNQPQH
V: TRBV19; length: 11; D: -; CDR3: ASSQQGVYEQY